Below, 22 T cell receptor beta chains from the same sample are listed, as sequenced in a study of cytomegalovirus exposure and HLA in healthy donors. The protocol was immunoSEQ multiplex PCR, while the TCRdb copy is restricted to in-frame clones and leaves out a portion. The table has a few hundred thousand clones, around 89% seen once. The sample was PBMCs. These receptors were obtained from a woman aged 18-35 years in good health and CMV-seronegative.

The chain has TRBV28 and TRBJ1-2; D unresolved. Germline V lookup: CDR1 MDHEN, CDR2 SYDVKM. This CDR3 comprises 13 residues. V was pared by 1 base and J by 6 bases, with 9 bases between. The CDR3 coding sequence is TGTGCCAGCAGTTTATTGCGTCCCGATGGCTACACCTTC. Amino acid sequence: CASSLLRPDGYTF.

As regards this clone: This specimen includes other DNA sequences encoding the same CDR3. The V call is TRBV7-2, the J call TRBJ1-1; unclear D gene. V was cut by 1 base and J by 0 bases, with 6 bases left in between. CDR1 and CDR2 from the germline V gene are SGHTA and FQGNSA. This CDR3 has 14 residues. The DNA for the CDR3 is TGTGCCAGCAGCTTAGACAGAGTGAACACTGAAGCTTTCTTT. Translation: CASSLDRVNTEAFF.

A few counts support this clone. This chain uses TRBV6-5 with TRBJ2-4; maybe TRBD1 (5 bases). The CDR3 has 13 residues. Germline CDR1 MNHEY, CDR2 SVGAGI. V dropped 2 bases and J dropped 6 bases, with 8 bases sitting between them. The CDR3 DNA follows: TGTGCCAGCAGTTACACCGACAGAAACATTCAGTACTTC. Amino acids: CASSYTDRNIQYF.

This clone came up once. CDR3 loop: CASRGQGYSIQYF. The CDR3, as DNA: TGTGCCAGCCGTGGGCAGGGTTATAGCATTCAGTACTTC. The chain joins TRBV28 to TRBJ2-4; weak D call: TRBD1 (5 bases). CDR3 length: 13 residues. CDR1 is MDHEN and CDR2 is SYDVKM in the germline V gene. Trimming pared 8 bases from V and 9 bases from J, leaving 17 bases between.

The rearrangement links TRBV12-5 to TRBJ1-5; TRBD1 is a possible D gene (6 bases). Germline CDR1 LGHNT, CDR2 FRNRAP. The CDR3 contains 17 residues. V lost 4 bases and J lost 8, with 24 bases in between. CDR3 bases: TGTGCTAGTGGTTCACTAATAAGCCGTAACAGGGACGAGCCCCAGCATTTT. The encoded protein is CASGSLISRNRDEPQHF.

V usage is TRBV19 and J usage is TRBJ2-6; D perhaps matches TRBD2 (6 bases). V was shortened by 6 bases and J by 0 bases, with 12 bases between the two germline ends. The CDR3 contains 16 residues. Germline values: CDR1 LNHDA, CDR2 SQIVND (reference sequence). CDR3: CASRRDSNSGANVLTF. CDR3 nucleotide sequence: TGTGCCAGTAGGAGGGACTCCAACTCTGGGGCCAACGTCCTGACTTTC.

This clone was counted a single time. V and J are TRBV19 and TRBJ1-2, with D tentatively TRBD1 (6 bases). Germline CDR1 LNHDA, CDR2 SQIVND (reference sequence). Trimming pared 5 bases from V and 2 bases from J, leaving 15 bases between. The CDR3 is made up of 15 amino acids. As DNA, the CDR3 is TGTGCCAGTAGTCTTTGGGCAGGGGAGAACTATGGCTACACCTTC. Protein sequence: CASSLWAGENYGYTF.

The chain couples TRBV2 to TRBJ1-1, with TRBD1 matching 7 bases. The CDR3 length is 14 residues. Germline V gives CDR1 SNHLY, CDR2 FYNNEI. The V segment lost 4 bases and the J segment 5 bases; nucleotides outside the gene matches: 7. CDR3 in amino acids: CASSVEGAHTEAFF. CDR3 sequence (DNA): TGTGCCAGCAGTGTGGAGGGGGCGCATACTGAAGCTTTCTTT.

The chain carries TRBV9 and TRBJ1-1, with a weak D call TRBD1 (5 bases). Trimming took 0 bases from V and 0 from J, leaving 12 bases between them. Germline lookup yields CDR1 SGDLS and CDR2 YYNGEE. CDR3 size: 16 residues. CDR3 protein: CASSVASGGLNTEAFF. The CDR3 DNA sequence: TGTGCCAGCAGCGTAGCCTCGGGGGGATTGAACACTGAAGCTTTCTTT.

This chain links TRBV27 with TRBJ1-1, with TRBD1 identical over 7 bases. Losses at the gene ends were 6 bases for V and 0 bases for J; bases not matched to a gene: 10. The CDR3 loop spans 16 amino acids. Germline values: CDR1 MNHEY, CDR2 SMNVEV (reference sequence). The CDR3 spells CASRKGMGQMNTEAFF. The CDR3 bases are TGTGCCAGCAGAAAAGGTATGGGACAGATGAACACTGAAGCTTTCTTT.

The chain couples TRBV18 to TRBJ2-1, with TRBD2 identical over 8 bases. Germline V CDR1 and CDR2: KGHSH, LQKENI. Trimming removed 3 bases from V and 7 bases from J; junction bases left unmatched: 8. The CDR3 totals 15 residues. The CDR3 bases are TGTGCCAGCTCACCCGTCCTAGCGGGTTTTAATGAGCAGTTCTTC. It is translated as CASSPVLAGFNEQFF.

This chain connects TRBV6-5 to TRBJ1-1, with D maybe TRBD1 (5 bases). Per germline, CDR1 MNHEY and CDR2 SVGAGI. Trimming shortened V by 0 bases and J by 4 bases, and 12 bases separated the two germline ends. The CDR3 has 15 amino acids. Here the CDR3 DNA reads TGTGCCAGCAGTTACTCGCTAGGGGCGAGCACTGAAGCTTTCTTT. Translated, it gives CASSYSLGASTEAFF.

The CDR3 spells CASSTRPTGTASTDTQYF. Here the CDR3 DNA reads TGTGCCAGTAGTACCCGACCAACCGGGACAGCAAGCACAGATACGCAGTATTTT. The V call is TRBV19, the J call TRBJ2-3; TRBD1 matches 7 bases. The trim removed 4 bases at V and 0 bases at J, leaving 13 bases unmatched. The CDR3 is 18 amino acids. CDR1 and CDR2 from the germline V gene are LNHDA and SQIVND (reference sequence).

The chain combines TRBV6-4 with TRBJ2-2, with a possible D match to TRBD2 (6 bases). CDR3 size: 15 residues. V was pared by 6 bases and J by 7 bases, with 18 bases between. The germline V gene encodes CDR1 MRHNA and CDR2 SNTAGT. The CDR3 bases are TGTGCCAGCAGCCCCGAGGGCGGGATCGGCGGGGAGCTGTTTTTT. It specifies CASSPEGGIGGELFF.

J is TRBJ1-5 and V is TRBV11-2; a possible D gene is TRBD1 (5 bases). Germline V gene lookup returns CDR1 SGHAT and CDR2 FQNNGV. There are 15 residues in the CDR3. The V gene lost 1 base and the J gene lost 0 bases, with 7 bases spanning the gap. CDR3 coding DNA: TGTGCCAGCAGCTTAGCAGGGTATAGCAATCAGCCCCAGCATTTT. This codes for CASSLAGYSNQPQHF.

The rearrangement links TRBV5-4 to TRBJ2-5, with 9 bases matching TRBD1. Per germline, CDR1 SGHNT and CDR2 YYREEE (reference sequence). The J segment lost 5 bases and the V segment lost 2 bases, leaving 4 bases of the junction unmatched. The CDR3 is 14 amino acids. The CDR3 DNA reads TGTGCCAGCAGCTTTACAGGGGGCGATGAGACCCAGTACTTC. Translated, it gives CASSFTGGDETQYF.

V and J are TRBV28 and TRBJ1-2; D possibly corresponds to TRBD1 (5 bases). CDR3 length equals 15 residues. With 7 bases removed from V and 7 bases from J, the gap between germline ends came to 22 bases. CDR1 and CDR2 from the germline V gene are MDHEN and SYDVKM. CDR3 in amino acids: CASTLLRTPLLGYTF. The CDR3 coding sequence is TGTGCCAGCACTCTATTACGGACACCATTACTTGGCTACACCTTC.

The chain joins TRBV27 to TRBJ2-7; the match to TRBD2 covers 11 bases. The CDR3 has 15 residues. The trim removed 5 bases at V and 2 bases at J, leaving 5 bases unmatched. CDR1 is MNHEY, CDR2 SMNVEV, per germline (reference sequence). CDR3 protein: CASSTTSGGTYEQYF. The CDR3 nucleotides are TGTGCCAGCAGTACCACTAGCGGGGGTACCTACGAGCAGTACTTC.

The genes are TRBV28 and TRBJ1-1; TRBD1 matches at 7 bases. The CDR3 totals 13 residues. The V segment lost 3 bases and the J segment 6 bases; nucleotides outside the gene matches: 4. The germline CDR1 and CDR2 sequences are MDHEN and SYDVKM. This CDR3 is CASSFGTESEAFF. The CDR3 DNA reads TGTGCCAGCAGTTTTGGGACAGAGTCTGAAGCTTTCTTT.

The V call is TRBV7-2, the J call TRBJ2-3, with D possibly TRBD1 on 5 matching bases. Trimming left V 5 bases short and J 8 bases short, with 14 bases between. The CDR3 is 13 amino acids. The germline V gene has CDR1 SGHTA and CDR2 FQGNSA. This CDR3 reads CASSETGLGTQYF. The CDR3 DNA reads TGTGCCAGCAGCGAAACAGGCTTGGGTACGCAGTATTTT.

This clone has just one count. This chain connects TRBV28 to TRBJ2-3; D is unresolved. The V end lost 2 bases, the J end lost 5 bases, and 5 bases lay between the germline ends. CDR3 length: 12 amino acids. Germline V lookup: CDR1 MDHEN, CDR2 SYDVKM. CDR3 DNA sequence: TGTGCCAGCAGTTTACGAGGAGATACGCAGTATTTT. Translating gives CASSLRGDTQYF. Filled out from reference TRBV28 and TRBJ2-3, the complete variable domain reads DVKVTQSSRYLVKRTGEKVFLECVQDMDHENMFWYRQDPGLGLRLIYFSYDVKMKEKGDIPEGYSVSREKKERFSLILESASTNQTSMYLCASSLRGDTQYFGPGTRLTVL.

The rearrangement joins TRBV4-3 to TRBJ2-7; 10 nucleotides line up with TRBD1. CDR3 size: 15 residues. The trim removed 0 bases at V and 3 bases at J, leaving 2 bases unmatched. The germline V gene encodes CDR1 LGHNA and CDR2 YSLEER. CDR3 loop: CASSQETGGVYEQYF. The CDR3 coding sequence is TGCGCCAGCAGCCAAGAGACAGGGGGCGTCTACGAGCAGTACTTC.